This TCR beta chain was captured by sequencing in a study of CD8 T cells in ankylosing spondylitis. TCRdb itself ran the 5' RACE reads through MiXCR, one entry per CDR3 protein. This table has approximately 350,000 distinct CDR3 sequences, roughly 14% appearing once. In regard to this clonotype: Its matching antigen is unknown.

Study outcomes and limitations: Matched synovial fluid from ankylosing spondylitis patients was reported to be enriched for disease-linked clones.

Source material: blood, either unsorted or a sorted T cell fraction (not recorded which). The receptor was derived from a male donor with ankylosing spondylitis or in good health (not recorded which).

The DNA of the CDR3 is TGCAGTGCCAGGGGGTGGGTGGACGGTACGCAGTATTTT. It yields the protein CSARGWVDGTQYF. This chain joins TRBV20-1 and TRBJ2-3; 7 bases map to TRBD1. The V gene's germline CDR1 is DFQATT and CDR2 SNEGSKA (reference sequence). This CDR3 has 13 amino acids. V lost 6 bases, J lost 8 bases, and 11 bases stayed unmatched.